The source of this T cell receptor beta chain is a study of blood T cell repertoires in COVID-19. Study-wide background: T cells, B-cell-depleted T cells, or PBMCs supplied cDNA or gDNA.

V shed 1 base and J 1 base; nucleotides not matched to a gene: 2. Germline V gives CDR1 SGDLS, CDR2 YYNGEE. The CDR3 contains 16 residues. The study recruited people aged about 18 to 90 years across about two dozen US areas. Recovered participants had two consecutive negative NP/OP PCR tests, healthcare professional clearance, or symptom resolution. Sequenced by immunoSEQ multiplex PCR; TCRdb stores in-frame clones only, minus some. The data contain fewer than 350,000 clones, approximately 91% of them seen just once; the ten biggest clones take up roughly a tenth. The chain links TRBV9 to TRBJ2-3, with 11 bases that match TRBD2. The sequenced sample consisted of PBMCs or T cells enriched from blood (not recorded which). The receptor was derived from a woman between 40 and 55 years old who had recovered from COVID-19. The CDR3, as DNA: TGTGCCAGCAGCGTATTGGGACTAGCGGGCACAGATACGCAGTATTTT. Translation gives CASSVLGLAGTDTQYF. Combining the CDR3 with reference TRBV9 and TRBJ2-3 gives the whole variable domain DSGVTQTPKHLITATGQRVTLRCSPRSGDLSVYWYQQSLDQGLQFLIQYYNGEERAKGNILERFSAQQFPDLHSELNLSSLELGDSALYFCASSVLGLAGTDTQYFGPGTRLTVL.